Listed below are T cell receptor beta chains from one sample, sequenced in a study of CD8 T cells in Susac syndrome. TCRdb processed the immunoSEQ multiplex PCR reads anew with MiXCR; each CDR3 protein has one entry. The sample lists 140,000 or so distinct CDR3 sequences; 85% to 95% were seen once. Sequencing was performed on CD4+ T cells from PBMCs. Receptor source: a human donor with multiple sclerosis. CDR3s include the opening cysteine and the closing phenylalanine or tryptophan. A D gene is named only where the DNA matches it firmly.

cdr3_aa: CASSLATSGNNEQYF; cdr3_nt: TGTGCCAGCAGTTTGGCGACTAGCGGGAACAACGAGCAGTACTTC; j_call: TRBJ2-7; v_call: TRBV28; d_call: TRBD2
cdr3_aa: CASSLGTGFDEQYF; cdr3_nt: TGTGCCAGCAGCTTAGGTACCGGGTTCGACGAGCAGTACTTC; j_call: TRBJ2-7; v_call: TRBV7-2; d_call: .
cdr3_aa: CAASGVWEQYF; cdr3_nt: TGTGCCGCTTCAGGGGTTTGGGAGCAGTATTTT; j_call: TRBJ2-3; v_call: TRBV9; d_call: .
cdr3_aa: CSATRGADEQFF; cdr3_nt: TGCAGCGCAACTAGGGGGGCGGATGAGCAGTTCTTC; j_call: TRBJ2-1; v_call: TRBV29-1; d_call: .
cdr3_aa: CSADDRTGGGYTF; cdr3_nt: TGCAGTGCAGACGACAGGACGGGTGGTGGCTACACCTTC; j_call: TRBJ1-2; v_call: TRBV20-1; d_call: .
cdr3_aa: CATSFGPDSAYEQYF; cdr3_nt: TGTGCCACCAGTTTTGGACCGGACTCGGCCTACGAGCAGTACTTC; j_call: TRBJ2-7; v_call: TRBV6-1; d_call: .
cdr3_aa: CATSRDLQRTEAFF; cdr3_nt: TGTGCCACCAGCAGAGATCTCCAACGCACTGAAGCTTTCTTT; j_call: TRBJ1-1; v_call: TRBV15; d_call: .
cdr3_aa: CSAPSNTGELFF; cdr3_nt: TGCAGTGCACCATCGAACACCGGGGAGCTGTTTTTT; j_call: TRBJ2-2; v_call: TRBV20-1; d_call: .
cdr3_aa: CASSLTQGAQYF; cdr3_nt: TGTGCCAGCAGTCTGACCCAAGGTGCGCAGTATTTT; j_call: TRBJ2-3; v_call: TRBV12-3/TRBV12-4; d_call: .
cdr3_aa: CASSVDSGNTIYF; cdr3_nt: TGTGCCAGCTCAGTCGACTCTGGAAACACCATATATTTT; j_call: TRBJ1-3; v_call: TRBV11-1; d_call: .
cdr3_aa: CATGDTGAGANVLTF; cdr3_nt: TGTGCCACCGGGGATACAGGGGCCGGGGCCAACGTCCTGACTTTC; j_call: TRBJ2-6; v_call: TRBV24-1; d_call: TRBD1
cdr3_aa: CASSVGSTEQFF; cdr3_nt: TGTGCCAGCAGCGTAGGATCGACAGAGCAGTTCTTC; j_call: TRBJ2-1; v_call: TRBV9; d_call: .
cdr3_aa: CSARRPPGGSTDTQYF; cdr3_nt: TGCAGTGCTAGACGTCCCCCGGGAGGGAGCACAGATACGCAGTATTTT; j_call: TRBJ2-3; v_call: TRBV20-1; d_call: TRBD2
cdr3_aa: CASSLWGGYEQYF; cdr3_nt: TGCGCCAGCAGCTTGTGGGGAGGCTACGAGCAGTACTTC; j_call: TRBJ2-7; v_call: TRBV5-1; d_call: .
cdr3_aa: CSVVKSLNTEAFF; cdr3_nt: TGCAGCGTTGTAAAATCTCTTAACACTGAAGCTTTCTTT; j_call: TRBJ1-1; v_call: TRBV29-1; d_call: .
cdr3_aa: CASSLGVGTANEKLFF; cdr3_nt: TGTGCCAGCAGCTTAGGAGTCGGGACAGCTAATGAAAAACTGTTTTTT; j_call: TRBJ1-4; v_call: TRBV11-2; d_call: TRBD1